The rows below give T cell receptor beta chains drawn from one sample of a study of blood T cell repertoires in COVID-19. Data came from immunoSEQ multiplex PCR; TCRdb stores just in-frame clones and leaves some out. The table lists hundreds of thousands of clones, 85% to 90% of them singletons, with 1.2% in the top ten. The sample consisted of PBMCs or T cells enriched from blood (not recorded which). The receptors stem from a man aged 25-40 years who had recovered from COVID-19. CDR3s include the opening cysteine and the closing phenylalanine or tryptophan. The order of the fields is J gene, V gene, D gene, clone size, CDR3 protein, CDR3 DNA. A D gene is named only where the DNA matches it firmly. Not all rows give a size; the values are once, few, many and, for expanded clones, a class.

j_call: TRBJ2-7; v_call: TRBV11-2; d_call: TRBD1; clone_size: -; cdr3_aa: CASSPGTGGAKSYEQYF; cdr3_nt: TGTGCCAGCAGCCCCGGGACAGGGGGCGCAAAATCCTACGAGCAGTACTTC
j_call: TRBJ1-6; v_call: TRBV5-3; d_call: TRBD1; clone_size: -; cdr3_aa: CARSLGQGTLSLHF; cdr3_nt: TGTGCCAGAAGCTTGGGACAGGGGACTCTCTCCCTCCACTTT
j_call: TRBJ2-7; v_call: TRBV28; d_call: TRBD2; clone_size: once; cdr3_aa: CASSLGTSGIVRYEQYF; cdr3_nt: TGTGCCAGCAGTCTAGGGACTAGCGGGATCGTGCGCTACGAGCAGTACTTC
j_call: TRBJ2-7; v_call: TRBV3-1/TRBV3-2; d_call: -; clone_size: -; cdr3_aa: CASSLSYEQYF; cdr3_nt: TGTGCCAGCAGTCTCTCCTACGAGCAGTACTTC
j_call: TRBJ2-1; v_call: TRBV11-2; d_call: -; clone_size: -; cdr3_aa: CASSSNQGYNEQFF; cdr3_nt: TGTGCCAGCAGCTCAAATCAGGGCTACAATGAGCAGTTCTTC
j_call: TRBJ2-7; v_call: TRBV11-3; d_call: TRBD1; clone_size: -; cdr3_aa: CASSPTGTGDYEQYF; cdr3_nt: TGTGCCAGCAGCCCGACCGGGACAGGGGACTACGAGCAGTACTTC
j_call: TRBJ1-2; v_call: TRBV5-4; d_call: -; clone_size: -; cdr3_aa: CASSPNTLRGALGYTF; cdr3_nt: TGTGCCAGCAGCCCCAACACCTTGCGGGGGGCGCTTGGCTACACCTTC
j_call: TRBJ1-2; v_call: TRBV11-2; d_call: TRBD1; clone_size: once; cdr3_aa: CASSHFRDREGYGYTF; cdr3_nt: TGTGCCAGCAGCCACTTCCGGGACAGGGAAGGATATGGCTACACCTTC
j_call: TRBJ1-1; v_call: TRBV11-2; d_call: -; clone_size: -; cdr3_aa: CASSVRQNTEAFF; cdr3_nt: TGTGCCAGCAGCGTACGACAGAACACTGAAGCTTTCTTT
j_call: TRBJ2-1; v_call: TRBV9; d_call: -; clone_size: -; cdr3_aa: CASSVGLALSYNEQFF; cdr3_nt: TGTGCCAGCAGCGTAGGTCTAGCTCTCTCCTACAATGAGCAGTTCTTC
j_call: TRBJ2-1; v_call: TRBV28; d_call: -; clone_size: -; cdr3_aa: CASSRPGTINEQFF; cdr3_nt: TGTGCCAGCAGTCGTCCCGGGACAATCAATGAGCAGTTCTTC
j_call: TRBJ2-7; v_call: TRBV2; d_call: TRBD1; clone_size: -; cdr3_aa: CASRQGAYEQYF; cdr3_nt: TGTGCCAGCCGACAGGGGGCATACGAGCAGTACTTC
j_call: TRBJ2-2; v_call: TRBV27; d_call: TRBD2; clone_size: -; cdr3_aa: CASSLVGLAGGPDTGELFF; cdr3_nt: TGTGCCAGCAGTTTAGTCGGACTAGCGGGAGGGCCGGACACCGGGGAGCTGTTTTTT
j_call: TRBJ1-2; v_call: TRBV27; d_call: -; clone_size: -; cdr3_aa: CASSEWGRGGYTF; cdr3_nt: TGTGCCAGCAGTGAGTGGGGGCGAGGTGGCTACACCTTC
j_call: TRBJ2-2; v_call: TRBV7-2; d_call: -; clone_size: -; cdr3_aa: CASSLGPRGTGELFF; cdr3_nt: TGTGCCAGCAGCTTAGGTCCCCGGGGCACCGGGGAGCTGTTTTTT
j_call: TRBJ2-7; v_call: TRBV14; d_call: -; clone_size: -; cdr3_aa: CASSHIRGGSYEQYF; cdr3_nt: TGTGCCAGCAGCCACATAAGGGGGGGCTCCTACGAGCAGTACTTC
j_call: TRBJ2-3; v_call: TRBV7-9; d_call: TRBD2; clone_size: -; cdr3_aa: CASSLAPGTSLWGTDTQYF; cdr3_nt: TGTGCCAGCAGCTTAGCGCCCGGGACTAGCTTATGGGGCACAGATACGCAGTATTTT
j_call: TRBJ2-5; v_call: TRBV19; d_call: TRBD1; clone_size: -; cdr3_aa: CASSIRTGGRETQYF; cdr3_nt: TGTGCCAGTAGTATCCGGACAGGGGGGAGGGAGACCCAGTACTTC
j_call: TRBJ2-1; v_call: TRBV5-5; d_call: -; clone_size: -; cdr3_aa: CASSLELANNNEQFF; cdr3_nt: TGTGCCAGCAGCTTGGAGCTAGCCAATAACAATGAGCAGTTCTTC
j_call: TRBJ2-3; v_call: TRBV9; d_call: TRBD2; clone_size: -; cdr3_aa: CASSVAGRGTDTQYF; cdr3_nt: TGTGCCAGCAGCGTCGCAGGGAGGGGCACAGATACGCAGTATTTT
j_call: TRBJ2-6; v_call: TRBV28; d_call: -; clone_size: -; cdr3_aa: CASNQLAVPGANVLTF; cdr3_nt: TGTGCCAGCAATCAACTTGCCGTTCCTGGGGCCAACGTCCTGACTTTC
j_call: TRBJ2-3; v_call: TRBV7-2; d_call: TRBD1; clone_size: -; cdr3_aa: CASSLRDRVTDTQYF; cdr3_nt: TGTGCCAGCAGTCTCCGGGACAGGGTAACAGATACGCAGTATTTT
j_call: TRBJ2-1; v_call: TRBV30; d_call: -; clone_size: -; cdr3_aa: CAWTRGFNEQFF; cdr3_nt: TGTGCCTGGACGCGGGGCTTCAATGAGCAGTTCTTC
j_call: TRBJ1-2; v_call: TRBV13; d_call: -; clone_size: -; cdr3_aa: CASSLIAVNYGYTF; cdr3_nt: TGTGCCAGCAGCTTAATTGCAGTTAACTATGGCTACACCTTC
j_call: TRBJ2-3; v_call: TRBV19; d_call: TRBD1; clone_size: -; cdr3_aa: CASSIDRGLDTDTQYF; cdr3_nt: TGTGCCAGTAGTATCGACAGGGGGCTGGATACAGATACGCAGTATTTT
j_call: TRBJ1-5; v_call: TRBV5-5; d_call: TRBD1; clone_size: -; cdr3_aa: CASSPTGNSNQPQHF; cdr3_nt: TGTGCCAGCAGTCCGACAGGGAACAGCAATCAGCCCCAGCATTTT
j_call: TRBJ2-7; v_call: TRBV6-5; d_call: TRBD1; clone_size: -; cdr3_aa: CASRTGQGLEQYF; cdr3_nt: TGTGCCAGCAGGACGGGACAGGGTCTCGAGCAGTACTTC
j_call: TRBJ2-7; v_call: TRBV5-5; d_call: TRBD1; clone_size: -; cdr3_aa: CASSGQGAYEQYF; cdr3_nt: TGTGCCAGCAGCGGACAGGGGGCCTACGAGCAGTACTTC
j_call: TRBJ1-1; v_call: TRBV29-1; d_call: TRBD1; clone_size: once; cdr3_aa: CSVKGAGNTEAFF; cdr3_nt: TGCAGCGTTAAGGGGGCGGGGAACACTGAAGCTTTCTTT
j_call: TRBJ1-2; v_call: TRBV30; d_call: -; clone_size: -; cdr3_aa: CAWSVRQLSYTF; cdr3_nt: TGTGCCTGGAGTGTCCGACAGTTAAGCTACACCTTC
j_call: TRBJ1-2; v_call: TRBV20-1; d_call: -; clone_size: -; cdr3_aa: CSASPAGLNYGYTF; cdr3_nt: TGCAGTGCTAGTCCGGCAGGGCTTAACTATGGCTACACCTTC
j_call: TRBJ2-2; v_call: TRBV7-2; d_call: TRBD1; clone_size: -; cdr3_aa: CASSLRQGSTGELFF; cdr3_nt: TGTGCCAGCAGCTTACGACAGGGTTCCACCGGGGAGCTGTTTTTT
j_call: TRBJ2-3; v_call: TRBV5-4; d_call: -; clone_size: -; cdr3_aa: CASSYRVSTDTQYF; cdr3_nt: TGTGCCAGCAGCTACAGGGTTAGCACAGATACGCAGTATTTT
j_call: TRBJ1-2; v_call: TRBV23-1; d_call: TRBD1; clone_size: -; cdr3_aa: CASYYRGPVYGYTF; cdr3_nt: TGCGCCAGCTACTACAGGGGGCCGGTCTATGGCTACACCTTC
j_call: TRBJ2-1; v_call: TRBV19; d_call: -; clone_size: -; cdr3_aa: CASSIRGNLARRAEQFF; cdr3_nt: TGTGCCAGTAGTATACGCGGGAATCTAGCAAGAAGGGCTGAGCAGTTCTTC
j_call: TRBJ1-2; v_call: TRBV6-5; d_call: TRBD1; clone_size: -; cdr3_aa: CASSLQGDNYGYTF; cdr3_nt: TGTGCCAGCAGCCTCCAGGGGGACAACTATGGCTACACCTTC
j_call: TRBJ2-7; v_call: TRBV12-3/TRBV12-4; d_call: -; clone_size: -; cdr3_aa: CASSPGTSYEQYF; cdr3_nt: TGTGCCAGCAGTCCCGGGACATCCTACGAGCAGTACTTC
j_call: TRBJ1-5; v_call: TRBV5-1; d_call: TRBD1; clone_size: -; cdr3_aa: CASSPGTGSQPQHF; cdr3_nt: TGCGCCAGCAGTCCAGGGACAGGGAGTCAGCCCCAGCATTTT
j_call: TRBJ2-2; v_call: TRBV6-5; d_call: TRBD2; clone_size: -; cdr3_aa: CASIGTSRTGELFF; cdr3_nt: TGTGCCAGCATAGGGACTAGTCGCACCGGGGAGCTGTTTTTT
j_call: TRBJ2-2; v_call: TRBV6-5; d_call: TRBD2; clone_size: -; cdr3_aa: CASSLGLEGTGELFF; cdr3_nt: TGTGCCAGCAGTCTCGGACTAGAGGGCACCGGGGAGCTGTTTTTT
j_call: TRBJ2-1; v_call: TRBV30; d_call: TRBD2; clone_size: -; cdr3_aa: CAWRAGTSGSYNEQFF; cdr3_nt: TGTGCCTGGAGAGCAGGGACTAGCGGTTCCTACAATGAGCAGTTCTTC
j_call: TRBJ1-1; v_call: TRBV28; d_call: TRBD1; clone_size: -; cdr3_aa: CASSSQGAGSTEAFF; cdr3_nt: TGTGCCAGCAGTTCACAGGGGGCGGGGAGCACTGAAGCTTTCTTT
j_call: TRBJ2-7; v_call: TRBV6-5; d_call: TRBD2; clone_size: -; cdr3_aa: CASRPLAGGNGEQYF; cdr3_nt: TGTGCCAGCAGACCCCTAGCGGGAGGAAATGGGGAGCAGTACTTC
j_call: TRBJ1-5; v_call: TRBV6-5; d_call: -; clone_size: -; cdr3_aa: CASQGPNQPQHF; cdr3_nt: TGTGCCAGCCAGGGCCCCAATCAGCCCCAGCATTTT
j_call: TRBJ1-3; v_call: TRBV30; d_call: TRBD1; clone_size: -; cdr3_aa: CAYQTGTGNTIYF; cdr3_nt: TGTGCCTACCAAACCGGGACAGGGAACACCATATATTTT